Given below is one T cell receptor beta chain in context. Its antigen remains undetermined. The sample holds no much larger clone one base away, and base qualities are not on file. The data stem from a study of T-cell reconstitution after alpha-beta-depleted transplantation in children (dated by TCRdb to 2015 to 2016). Regarding the study in general: The study quantitatively tracked T-cell immune reconstitution after TCRalphabeta/CD19-depleted allogeneic hematopoietic cell transplantation in children using TCR repertoire profiling. Paper-wide results and their limitations: Over the following months the frequencies of hyperexpanded clones went down, and after one year T-cell counts and TCRbeta diversity were mostly credited to newly produced T cells. In some patients, high TCRbeta diversity at day 60 was attributed to recipient T cells and intrathymic progenitors that had survived conditioning. About two months after transplant, the apparently early recovery of alphabetaT-cell counts reportedly depended on just several hundred clones that had expanded rapidly and came from non-depleted graft cells.

The sample's time point, from its label and the paper: day 60 (about 2 months) after transplantation. The sample's treatment or condition label, in plain terms: allogeneic hematopoietic cell transplantation with graft depleted of TCRalphabeta T cells and CD19 B cells. TCRalphabeta/CD19-depleted allogeneic hematopoietic cell grafts were given to the transplant recipients, all of whom were children. The junction shows trimming of 7 bases on V and 3 bases on J, and the gene matches do not reach 8 bases of it. The CDR3, cysteine through phenylalanine, is 14 amino acids long. Of the read, only the CDR3 DNA is kept; its 42 bases are in frame from base 1. The germline V gene specifies MDHEN as CDR1 and SYDVKM as CDR2. The receptor library was made with PCR. Sequencer: Illumina HiSeq 2500. To normalize quantification of the TCRbeta repertoire, the TCR libraries were built with molecular barcoding that relied on unique molecular identifiers. Starting from the raw public reads, TCRdb applied fastp trimming at Q25, assembled clones with MiXCR and retained in-frame beta chains. Duplicate CDR3 protein sequences are folded into a single record with the most common DNA and genes. This sample lists 7,000 to 9,500 distinct CDR3 sequences; around 30% were detected once. Of the sample, roughly 2.2% is held by the ten largest clones.

The rearranged segments are TRBV28 and TRBJ2-7, with 8 bases aligning to TRBD2. The specimen comprised peripheral blood, sampled 60 days after TCRalphabeta/CD19-depleted stem cell transplant. The sequence was collected from a boy less than two years old who had a stem cell transplant for SCID, so the T cells may come from the graft donor. The bases are TGTGCCAGCAAGTTGCGGGAGGATATCTACGAGCAGTACTTC. Its protein reads: CASKLREDIYEQYF.